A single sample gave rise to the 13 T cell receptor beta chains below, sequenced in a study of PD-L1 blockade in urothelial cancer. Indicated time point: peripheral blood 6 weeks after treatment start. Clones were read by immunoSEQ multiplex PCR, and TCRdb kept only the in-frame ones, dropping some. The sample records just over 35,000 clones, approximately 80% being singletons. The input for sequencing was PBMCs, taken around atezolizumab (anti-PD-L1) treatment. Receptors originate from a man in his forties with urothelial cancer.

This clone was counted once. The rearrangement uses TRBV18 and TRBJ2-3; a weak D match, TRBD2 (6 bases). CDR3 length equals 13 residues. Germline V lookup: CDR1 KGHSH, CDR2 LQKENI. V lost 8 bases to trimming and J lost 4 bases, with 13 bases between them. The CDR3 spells CASLRGESDTQYF. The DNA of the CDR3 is TGTGCCAGCCTGCGGGGCGAGTCAGATACGCAGTATTTT.

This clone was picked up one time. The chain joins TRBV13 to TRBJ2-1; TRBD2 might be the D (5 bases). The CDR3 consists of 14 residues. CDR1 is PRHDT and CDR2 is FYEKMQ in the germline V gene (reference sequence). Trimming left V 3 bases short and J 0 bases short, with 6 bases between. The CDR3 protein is CASSLGSSYNEQFF. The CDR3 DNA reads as TGTGCCAGCAGCTTGGGGAGCTCCTACAATGAGCAGTTCTTC.

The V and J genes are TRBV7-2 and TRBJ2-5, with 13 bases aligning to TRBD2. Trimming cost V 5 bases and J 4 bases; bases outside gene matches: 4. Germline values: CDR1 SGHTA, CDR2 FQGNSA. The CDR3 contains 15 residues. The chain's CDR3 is CASSVGTSGIETQYF. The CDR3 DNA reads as TGTGCCAGCAGCGTCGGGACTAGCGGGATAGAGACCCAGTACTTC.

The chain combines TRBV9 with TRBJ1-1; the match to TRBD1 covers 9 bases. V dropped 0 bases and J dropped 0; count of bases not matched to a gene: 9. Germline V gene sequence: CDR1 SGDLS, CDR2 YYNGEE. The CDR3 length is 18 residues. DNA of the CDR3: TGTGCCAGCAGCGTAGGGGGTCGAACAGGGGGCATGAACACTGAAGCTTTCTTT. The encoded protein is CASSVGGRTGGMNTEAFF.

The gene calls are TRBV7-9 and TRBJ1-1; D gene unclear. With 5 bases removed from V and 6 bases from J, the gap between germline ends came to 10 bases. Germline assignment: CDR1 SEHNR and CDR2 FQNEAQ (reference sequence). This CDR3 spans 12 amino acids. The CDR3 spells CASSPYQAEAFF. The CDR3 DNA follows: TGTGCCAGCAGCCCGTACCAGGCTGAAGCTTTCTTT.

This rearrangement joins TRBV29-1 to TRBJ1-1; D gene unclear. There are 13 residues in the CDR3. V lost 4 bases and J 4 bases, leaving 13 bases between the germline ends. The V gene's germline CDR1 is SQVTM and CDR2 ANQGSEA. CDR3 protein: CSVVWTRGTEAFF. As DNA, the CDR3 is TGCAGCGTTGTATGGACCCGGGGCACTGAAGCTTTCTTT.

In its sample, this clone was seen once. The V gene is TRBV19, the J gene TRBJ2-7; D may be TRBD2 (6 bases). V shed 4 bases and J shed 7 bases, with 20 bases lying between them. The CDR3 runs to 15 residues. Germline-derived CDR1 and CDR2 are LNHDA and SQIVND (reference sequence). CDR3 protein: CASSKSGTSGGEQYF. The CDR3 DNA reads TGTGCCAGTAGTAAATCCGGGACTTCCGGGGGAGAGCAGTACTTC. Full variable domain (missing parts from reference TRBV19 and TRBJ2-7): DGGITQSPKYLFRKEGQNVTLSCEQNLNHDAMYWYRQDPGQGLRLIYYSQIVNDFQKGDIAEGYSVSREKKESFPLTVTSAQKNPTAFYLCASSKSGTSGGEQYFGPGTRLTVT.

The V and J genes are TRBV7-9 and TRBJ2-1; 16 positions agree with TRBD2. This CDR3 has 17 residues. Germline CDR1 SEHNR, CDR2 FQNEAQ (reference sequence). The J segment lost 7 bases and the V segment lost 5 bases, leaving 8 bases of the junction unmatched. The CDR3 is CASSTGTSGRALNEQFF. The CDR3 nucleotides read TGTGCCAGCAGCACCGGGACTAGCGGGAGGGCCTTGAATGAGCAGTTCTTC.

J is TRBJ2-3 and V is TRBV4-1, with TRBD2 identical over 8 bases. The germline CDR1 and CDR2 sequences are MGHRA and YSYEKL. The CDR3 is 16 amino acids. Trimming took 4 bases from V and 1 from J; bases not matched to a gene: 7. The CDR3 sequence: CASSPLFGRGTDTQYF. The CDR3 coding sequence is TGCGCCAGCAGCCCGTTATTCGGGAGGGGCACAGATACGCAGTATTTT.

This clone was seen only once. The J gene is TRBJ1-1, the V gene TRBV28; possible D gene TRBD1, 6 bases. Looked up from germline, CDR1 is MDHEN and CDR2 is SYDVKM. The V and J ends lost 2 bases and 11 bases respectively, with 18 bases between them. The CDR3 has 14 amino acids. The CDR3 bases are TGTGCCAGCAGTTTACAACAGGGAGGGGATTTGGCTTTCTTT. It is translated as CASSLQQGGDLAFF.

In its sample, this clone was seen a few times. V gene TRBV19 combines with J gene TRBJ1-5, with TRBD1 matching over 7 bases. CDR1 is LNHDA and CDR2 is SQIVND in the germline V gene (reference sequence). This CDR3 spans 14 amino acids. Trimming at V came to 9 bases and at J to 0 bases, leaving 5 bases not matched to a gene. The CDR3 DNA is TGTGCCAGCCGGACAGGACCTAGCAATCAGCCCCAGCATTTT. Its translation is CASRTGPSNQPQHF.

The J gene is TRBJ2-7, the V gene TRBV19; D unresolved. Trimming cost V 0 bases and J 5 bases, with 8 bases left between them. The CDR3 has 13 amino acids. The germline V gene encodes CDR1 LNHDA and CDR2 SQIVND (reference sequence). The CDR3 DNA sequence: TGTGCCAGTAGTATAGACAGAGCGAACGAGCAGTACTTC. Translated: CASSIDRANEQYF.

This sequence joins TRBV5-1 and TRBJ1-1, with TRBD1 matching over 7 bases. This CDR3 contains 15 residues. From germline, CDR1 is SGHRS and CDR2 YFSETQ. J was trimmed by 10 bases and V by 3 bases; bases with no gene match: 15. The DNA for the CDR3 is TGCGCCAGCAGCTGGGGGACAGCTGAAGGTAAGCGAGCTTTCTTT. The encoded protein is CASSWGTAEGKRAFF.